This TCR beta chain was documented in a study of cytotoxic CD8 clonotypes in ibrutinib-treated CLL. Deletions cut 2 bases from V and 4 bases from J, with 3 bases between. The CDR3 spans 13 residues. The V gene's germline CDR1 is MGHRA and CDR2 YSYEKL. Assay used: immunoSEQ multiplex PCR; TCRdb lists only in-frame clones, some missing. In the table there are about 120,000 clones, approximately 83% of which are singletons. The sample was PBMCs, taken after 24 months of ibrutinib treatment. The chain recombines TRBV4-1 with TRBJ2-6; D not certain. This TCR was sampled from a human donor with chronic lymphocytic leukemia. Here the CDR3 DNA reads TGCGCCAGCAGCCAAATCGGGGCCAACGTCCTGACTTTC. It codes for CASSQIGANVLTF.